This TCR beta chain came from a study of OX40 agonist ivuxolimab in advanced cancers. For the study at large: From roughly 23 to 90 years was the age range, with a mean of roughly 59 years, and approximately 84% were male.

Sequencing used immunoSEQ multiplex PCR; TCRdb keeps in-frame clones, though not all of them. The sample has around 41,000 clones, roughly 80% seen once. Study-wide findings and caveats: Averaged across samples, CD8+ T cells carried more expanded clones than CD4+ did.

Concerning this clone itself: Antigen unknown.

CDR3 length equals 16 residues. Trimming at V came to 3 bases and at J to 2 bases, leaving 9 bases not matched to a gene. Germline lookup yields CDR1 LNHDA and CDR2 SQIVND (reference sequence). The sequence was collected from an adult with an advanced solid tumor such as melanoma, head and neck, liver or kidney cancer. The V gene is TRBV19, the J gene TRBJ2-7; 8 bases line up with TRBD1. The input for sequencing was CD4+ or CD8+ T cells sorted from blood, taken in a trial of the OX40 agonist ivuxolimab. The chain's CDR3 is CASSIQRTGRTYEQYF. CDR3 nucleotide sequence: TGTGCCAGTAGTATCCAACGGACAGGGAGGACCTACGAGCAGTACTTC.